These 26 T cell receptor beta chains share one sample of origin, sequenced in a study of T cell responses to AZD1222 COVID-19 vaccine. The protocol was immunoSEQ multiplex PCR, while the TCRdb copy is restricted to in-frame clones and leaves out a portion. The repertoire holds about 180,000 clones, roughly 91% seen once, with roughly 25% in the top ten. The sample here was peripheral blood, taken 28 days after the second AZD1222 dose. The origin of the receptors is an adult who received the AZD1222 COVID-19 vaccine.

Here the CDR3 reads CASSYQNTEAFF. The CDR3 region has the DNA TGTGCCAGCAGTTACCAGAACACTGAAGCTTTCTTT. The chain has TRBV6-6 and TRBJ1-1, with D unresolved. This CDR3 comprises 12 residues. From germline, CDR1 is MNHNY and CDR2 SVGAGI (reference sequence). Deletions cut 2 bases from V and 1 base from J, with 2 bases between.

This clone showed up just a few times. V and J are TRBV24-1 and TRBJ2-5; TRBD1 matches at 8 bases. After removal of 3 bases from V and 4 bases from J, the junction contained 9 bases not matched to a gene. CDR3 length: 16 residues. Germline CDR1 is KGHDR and CDR2 is SFDVKD. The CDR3 DNA sequence: TGTGCCACCAGTGATACACAGGGGGGCCTCGGAGAGACCCAGTACTTC. Its translation is CATSDTQGGLGETQYF.

This chain connects TRBV29-1 to TRBJ2-2; 11 nucleotides match TRBD2. Per germline, CDR1 SQVTM and CDR2 ANQGSEA. The CDR3 spans 14 residues. With V trimmed by 7 bases and J by 5 bases, 6 bases remained unmatched. The CDR3 bases are TGCAGCGGCCGACTAGCGGGACTAACCGGGGAGCTGTTTTTT. Translating it yields CSGRLAGLTGELFF.

In its sample, this clone was seen once. The genes are TRBV4-3 and TRBJ1-3; TRBD1 matches at 7 bases. This CDR3 comprises 15 residues. Losses at the gene ends were 1 base for V and 4 bases for J; bases not matched to a gene: 4. CDR1 and CDR2 from the germline V gene are LGHNA and YSLEER. The CDR3 DNA sequence: TGCGCCAGCAGCCAAGGACAGGGAGGAGGAAACACCATATATTTT. It encodes CASSQGQGGGNTIYF.

V usage is TRBV9 and J usage is TRBJ2-5; TRBD1 matches at 7 bases. The CDR3 covers 16 residues. Losses at the gene ends were 2 bases for V and 2 bases for J; bases not matched to a gene: 9. The V gene's germline CDR1 is SGDLS and CDR2 YYNGEE. The CDR3 loop is CASSVAGGIFQETQYF. The DNA for the CDR3 is TGTGCCAGCAGCGTTGCAGGGGGAATTTTTCAAGAGACCCAGTACTTC.

V is TRBV28 and J is TRBJ1-4; D is perhaps TRBD1 (6 bases). The germline V gene encodes CDR1 MDHEN and CDR2 SYDVKM. The CDR3 sequence is 10 residues long. The CDR3 DNA reads TGTGCATCGGGGGGCCGAAAACTGTTTTTT. Its protein is CASGGRKLFF.

The rearrangement joins TRBV28 to TRBJ2-1; TRBD2 matches at 11 bases. Trimming cost V 10 bases and J 8 bases; bases outside gene matches: 22. The germline V gene has CDR1 MDHEN and CDR2 SYDVKM. The CDR3 extends over 18 amino acids. CDR3 nucleotides: TGTGCCATCACCCGGGACACAGGACTAGCGGGTGCGTGGGATGAGCAGTTCTTC. This gives the protein CAITRDTGLAGAWDEQFF.

The CDR3: CASSNRYEQYF. CDR3 DNA: TGTGCCAGCAGCAACCGGTACGAGCAGTACTTC. This sequence joins TRBV12-3 or TRBV12-4 and TRBJ2-7, with D uncertain. The CDR3 loop spans 11 amino acids. V lost 6 bases and J lost 4, with 7 bases in between.

The chain employs TRBV19 and TRBJ2-5, with 7 bases lining up with TRBD1. The ends lost 4 bases at V and 1 base at J; junction bases unmatched: 12. CDR1 is LNHDA, CDR2 SQIVND, per germline (reference sequence). This CDR3 has 17 amino acids. The CDR3 loop is CASSRGPGQRTQETQYF. Here the CDR3 DNA reads TGTGCCAGTAGTAGGGGTCCGGGACAGCGGACCCAAGAGACCCAGTACTTC.

With respect to this clone: Additional DNA sequences in this sample encode the identical CDR3. The CDR3 DNA sequence: TGCGCCAGCAGGGTGACTAGCGGGAGTTACGAGCAGTACTTC. It yields the protein CASRVTSGSYEQYF. This chain uses TRBV5-1 with TRBJ2-7; 12 positions match TRBD2. V lost 5 bases, J lost 4 bases, and 4 bases stayed unmatched. Germline V gene data show CDR1 as SGHRS and CDR2 as YFSETQ. The CDR3 extends over 14 amino acids.

As to this clone: This specimen includes other DNA sequences encoding the same CDR3. The genes are TRBV14 and TRBJ2-7, with a tentative D call TRBD2 (5 bases). V lost 4 bases, J lost 6 bases, and 16 bases lay in between. The CDR3 is 14 amino acids. CDR1 and CDR2 from the germline V gene are SGHDN and FVKESK. CDR3 residues: CASSLPHGGAEQYF. As DNA, the CDR3 is TGTGCCAGCAGCCTTCCACACGGAGGTGCCGAGCAGTACTTC. Full variable domain (missing parts from reference TRBV14 and TRBJ2-7): EAGVTQFPSHSVIEKGQTVTLRCDPISGHDNLYWYRRVMGKEIKFLLHFVKESKQDESGMPNNRFLAERTGGTYSTLKVQPAELEDSGVYFCASSLPHGGAEQYFGPGTRLTVT.

CDR3 nucleotides: TGTGCCAGCAGTTCCAGGATAACCTATAATTCACCCCTCCACTTT. Its protein product is CASSSRITYNSPLHF. The chain carries TRBV28 and TRBJ1-6; D unclear. CDR1 and CDR2 from the germline V gene are MDHEN and SYDVKM. V was trimmed by 4 bases and J by 2 bases, leaving 9 bases between them. This CDR3 region has 15 residues.

The chain combines TRBV28 with TRBJ1-3; 7 bases align to TRBD1. CDR1 and CDR2 (germline): MDHEN, SYDVKM. Unmatched junction bases numbered 5, after V lost 6 bases and J lost 6 bases. The CDR3 extends over 13 amino acids. The CDR3 nucleotides read TGTGCCAGCAGCCGGGGACAGAAAAACACCATATATTTT. It encodes CASSRGQKNTIYF.

The chain combines TRBV19 with TRBJ1-4, with D perhaps matching TRBD1 (6 bases). Between the trimmed V and J ends, which lost 10 bases and 0 bases, there was a span of 12 bases. CDR3 length equals 14 residues. The germline gives CDR1 LNHDA, CDR2 SQIVND (reference sequence). CDR3 sequence (DNA): TGTGCCATCAGGGGTCCTTCAACTAATGAAAAACTGTTTTTT. Its protein is CAIRGPSTNEKLFF.

This clone was seen a single time. V usage is TRBV7-2 and J usage is TRBJ1-6; D gene ambiguous. Germline-derived CDR1 and CDR2 are SGHTA and FQGNSA. Trimming removed 5 bases at V and 9 bases at J, with 11 bases between. The CDR3 has 13 residues. Here the CDR3 DNA reads TGTGCCAGCAGCCACGCCACAGCTTCACCCCTCCACTTT. Translation: CASSHATASPLHF. The variable domain in full, completed from reference TRBV7-2 and TRBJ1-6, reads GAGVSQSPSNKVTEKGKDVELRCDPISGHTALYWYRQSLGQGLEFLIYFQGNSAPDKSGLPSDRFSAERTGGSVSTLTIQRTQQEDSAVYLCASSHATASPLHFGNGTRLTVT.

The rearrangement joins TRBV7-9 to TRBJ2-6, with D unresolved. There are 17 residues in the CDR3. CDR1 SEHNR and CDR2 FQNEAQ come from the germline V gene (reference sequence). V was cut by 3 bases and J by 0 bases, with 12 bases left in between. In DNA form, the CDR3 reads TGTGCCAGCAGCTTCCTCCGGGCCCGCTCTGGGGCCAACGTCCTGACTTTC. It encodes CASSFLRARSGANVLTF.

The chain has TRBV9 and TRBJ1-4; 7 positions agree with TRBD1. The CDR3 sequence is 14 residues long. Per germline, CDR1 SGDLS and CDR2 YYNGEE. V lost 3 bases and J lost 7; bases outside the gene matches: 6. The CDR3 loop is CASSAGGQLEKLFF. CDR3 in DNA: TGTGCCAGCAGCGCGGGGGGACAGCTTGAAAAACTGTTTTTT.

The chain carries TRBV19 and TRBJ2-1; 7 bases line up with TRBD2. The CDR3 has 16 amino acids. The germline CDR1 and CDR2 sequences are LNHDA and SQIVND (reference sequence). V shed 10 bases and J 1 base; nucleotides not matched to a gene: 13. DNA for the CDR3: TGTGCCACCGAAGGGTGGGCGGGAGCTTCCTACAATGAGCAGTTCTTC. Amino acid sequence: CATEGWAGASYNEQFF.

CDR3 DNA: TGTGCCAGCAGCCCGACGCAGGGGCATAATTCACCCCTCCACTTT. Translating it yields CASSPTQGHNSPLHF. This chain joins TRBV28 and TRBJ1-6, with D possibly TRBD1 on 6 matching bases. The V end was cut by 6 bases, the J end by 5 bases, with 14 bases between. Germline loops: CDR1 MDHEN, CDR2 SYDVKM. CDR3 size: 15 residues. Full variable domain (outside the CDR3, taken from reference TRBV28 and TRBJ1-6): DVKVTQSSRYLVKRTGEKVFLECVQDMDHENMFWYRQDPGLGLRLIYFSYDVKMKEKGDIPEGYSVSREKKERFSLILESASTNQTSMYLCASSPTQGHNSPLHFGNGTRLTVT.

J is TRBJ1-2 and V is TRBV18; D is undetermined. Germline lookup yields CDR1 KGHSH and CDR2 LQKENI. CDR3 length equals 14 residues. V shed 0 bases and J shed 8 bases, with 13 bases lying between them. As DNA, the CDR3 is TGTGCCAGCTCACCACCTGACCTTGTGGGCGGCTACACCTTC. This translates into CASSPPDLVGGYTF.

The rearrangement uses TRBV4-2 and TRBJ2-4; perhaps TRBD2 as D (5 bases). CDR1 and CDR2 (germline): LGHNA, YNFKEQ. This CDR3 has 13 amino acids. Trimming stripped 1 base from V and 4 bases from J, with 5 bases between. The CDR3 spells CASSQGGKNIQYF. The DNA of the CDR3 is TGTGCCAGCAGCCAAGGAGGGAAAAACATTCAGTACTTC.

The rearrangement links TRBV30 to TRBJ2-7; D may be TRBD1 (6 bases). Trimming removed 0 bases from V and 6 bases from J, with 9 bases in between. Germline CDR1 is GTSNPN and CDR2 is SVGIG (reference sequence). There are 12 residues in the CDR3. CDR3 residues: CAWSVGGPEQYF. CDR3 DNA sequence: TGTGCCTGGAGTGTAGGGGGTCCCGAGCAGTACTTC.

The rearrangement joins TRBV7-9 to TRBJ1-3; TRBD1 is a possible D gene (5 bases). V lost 5 bases and J 4 bases, leaving 15 bases between the germline ends. Per the germline V gene, CDR1 is SEHNR and CDR2 is FQNEAQ (reference sequence). This CDR3 region has 15 residues. CDR3 sequence: CASSPQGGQGNTIYF. CDR3 coding DNA: TGTGCCAGCAGCCCACAAGGTGGACAAGGAAACACCATATATTTT.

The V gene is TRBV15, the J gene TRBJ1-2; unclear D gene. This CDR3 is 16 amino acids long. The germline gives CDR1 LNHNV, CDR2 YYDKDF (reference sequence). V lost 0 bases to trimming and J lost 0 bases, with 11 bases between them. CDR3 residues: CATSRDPRAPNYGYTF. The CDR3 coding sequence is TGTGCCACCAGCAGAGATCCAAGGGCCCCTAACTATGGCTACACCTTC. Using reference TRBV15 and TRBJ1-2 for the parts outside the CDR3, the full variable domain is DAMVIQNPRYQVTQFGKPVTLSCSQTLNHNVMYWYQQKSSQAPKLLFHYYDKDFNNEADTPDNFQSRRPNTSFCFLDIRSPGLGDTAMYLCATSRDPRAPNYGYTFGSGTRLTVV.

This clone was detected once. The chain employs TRBV24-1 and TRBJ1-3, with no clear D. V gave up 7 bases and J gave up 2 bases, with 14 bases separating them. The CDR3 runs to 15 residues. Looked up from germline, CDR1 is KGHDR and CDR2 is SFDVKD. CDR3 sequence: CATRTEARAGNTIYF. CDR3 coding DNA: TGTGCCACCAGGACCGAGGCCCGGGCTGGAAACACCATATATTTT.

The J gene is TRBJ1-4, the V gene TRBV7-9; 7 bases are a match to TRBD1. Germline trimming cut 3 bases from V and 5 bases from J; bases unmatched to any gene: 3. CDR1 and CDR2 (germline): SEHNR, FQNEAQ (reference sequence). There are 14 residues in the CDR3. The CDR3 DNA reads as TGTGCCAGCAGCTTTGACAGGGAGAATGAAAAACTGTTTTTT. It yields the protein CASSFDRENEKLFF.